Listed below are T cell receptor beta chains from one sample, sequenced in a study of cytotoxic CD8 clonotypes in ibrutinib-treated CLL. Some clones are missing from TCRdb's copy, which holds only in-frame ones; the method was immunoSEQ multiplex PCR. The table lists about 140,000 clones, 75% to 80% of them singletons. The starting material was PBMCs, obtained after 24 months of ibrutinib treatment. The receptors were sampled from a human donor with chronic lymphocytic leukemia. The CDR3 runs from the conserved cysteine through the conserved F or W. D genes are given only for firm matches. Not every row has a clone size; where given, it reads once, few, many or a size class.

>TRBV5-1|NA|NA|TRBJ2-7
CASSRAGAALPYEQYF
TGCGCCAGCAGCCGGGCCGGCGCTGCTTTACCCTACGAGCAGTACTTC
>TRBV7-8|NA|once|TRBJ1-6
CASSSRQPINSPLHF
TGTGCCAGCAGCTCCCGACAGCCAATTAACTCACCCCTCCACTTT
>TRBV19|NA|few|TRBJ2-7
CASRRSEDSLGSYEQYF
TGTGCCAGTAGACGGTCGGAGGACAGTCTGGGCTCCTACGAGCAGTACTTC
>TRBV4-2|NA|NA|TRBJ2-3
CASRGAWGTDTQYF
TGTGCCAGCAGGGGGGCATGGGGTACAGATACGCAGTATTTT
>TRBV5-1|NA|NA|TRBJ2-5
CASSEVQETQYF
TGCGCCAGCTCCGAGGTCCAAGAGACCCAGTACTTC
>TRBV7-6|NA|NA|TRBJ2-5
CASSYPQGGQETQYF
TGTGCCAGCAGCTACCCCCAGGGGGGACAAGAGACCCAGTACTTC
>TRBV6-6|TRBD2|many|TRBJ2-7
CASSPGGGPYEQYF
TGTGCCAGCAGCCCCGGGGGGGGGCCCTACGAGCAGTACTTC
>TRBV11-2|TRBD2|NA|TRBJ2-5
CASSLGTSGSRGETQYF
TGTGCCAGCAGCTTAGGGACTAGCGGGAGTCGGGGTGAGACCCAGTACTTC
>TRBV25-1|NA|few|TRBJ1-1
CASSDQGTPEAFF
TGTGCCAGCAGTGATCAAGGGACACCTGAAGCTTTCTTT
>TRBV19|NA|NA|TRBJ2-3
CASSIAGWSTDTQYF
TGTGCCAGTAGTATAGCCGGGTGGAGCACAGATACGCAGTATTTT
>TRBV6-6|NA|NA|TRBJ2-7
CASSYPDSSDIYF
TGTGCCAGCAGTTACCCGGACTCGTCTGATATCTACTTC